A single sample gave rise to the 23 T cell receptor beta chains below, sequenced in a study of T cell responses to AZD1222 COVID-19 vaccine. Using immunoSEQ multiplex PCR, the repertoire was profiled, and TCRdb retains in-frame clones only, with some absent. The repertoire has about 150,000 clones, more than 90% of them found once; the top ten carry about 1.6%. The specimen comprised peripheral blood, sampled 28 days after the second AZD1222 dose. The source is an adult who received the AZD1222 COVID-19 vaccine.

V is TRBV27 and J is TRBJ2-1; 8 bases line up with TRBD2. Per the germline V gene, CDR1 is MNHEY and CDR2 is SMNVEV (reference sequence). V was pared by 8 bases and J by 6 bases, with 6 bases of the junction left unmatched. This CDR3 region has 13 residues. The CDR3 coding sequence is TGTGCCAGCTCCCGGGGGGGATTCAATGAGCAGTTCTTC. It yields the protein CASSRGGFNEQFF.

The chain recombines TRBV6-5 with TRBJ1-5; D is possibly TRBD1 (5 bases). This CDR3 has 13 amino acids. With 6 bases removed from V and 10 bases from J, the gap between germline ends came to 16 bases. Germline-derived CDR1 and CDR2 are MNHEY and SVGAGI. The CDR3 sequence: CASSGDPNIPQHF. CDR3 nucleotides: TGTGCCAGCAGCGGGGACCCAAACATCCCCCAGCATTTT.

The chain joins TRBV27 to TRBJ2-7, with 10 bases identical to TRBD1. The ends lost 3 bases at V and 2 bases at J; junction bases unmatched: 7. CDR3 length: 16 amino acids. CDR1 is MNHEY and CDR2 is SMNVEV in the germline V gene (reference sequence). For the CDR3, the DNA is TGTGCCAGCAGTTTCGACTCCGGGACAGGGGCCTACGAGCAGTACTTC. The encoded protein is CASSFDSGTGAYEQYF.

The V gene is TRBV6-1, the J gene TRBJ1-1, with D perhaps matching TRBD1 (6 bases). The CDR3 extends over 14 amino acids. The germline V gene has CDR1 MNHNS and CDR2 SASEGT. The germline V and J ends were trimmed by 3 bases and 5 bases, with 13 bases remaining between them. The CDR3 DNA reads TGTGCCAGCAGTGATTTCAGGGGTAATACTGAAGCTTTCTTT. Amino acids: CASSDFRGNTEAFF.

With regard to this clone: The same CDR3 is also encoded by other DNA sequences in this sample. The chain is built from TRBV5-6 and TRBJ1-2, with 7 bases identical to TRBD1. The trim removed 0 bases at V and 2 bases at J, leaving 1 base unmatched. This CDR3 contains 14 residues. Germline CDR1 is SGHDT and CDR2 is YYEEEE. The DNA of the CDR3 is TGTGCCAGCAGCTTGGGACAGGGAAACTATGGCTACACCTTC. Its translation is CASSLGQGNYGYTF.

This clone was detected only once. The genes are TRBV7-2 and TRBJ2-2, with D unclear. The ends were cut back, 7 bases at V and 6 bases at J, with 21 bases in the middle. Germline CDR1 and CDR2: SGHTA and FQGNSA. This CDR3 is built from 16 residues. The CDR3 here is CASTADARTLAGELFF. In nucleotides, the CDR3 is TGTGCCAGCACAGCTGACGCACGCACTTTGGCCGGGGAGCTGTTTTTT.

The chain employs TRBV11-2 and TRBJ2-1, with 8 nucleotides matching TRBD2. With 6 bases clipped from V and 6 bases from J, the junction kept 7 bases outside the gene matches. CDR3 length equals 14 residues. CDR1 is SGHAT and CDR2 is FQNNGV in the germline V gene. The CDR3 DNA follows: TGTGCCAGCAGAGTCGCCGGGGGGGTCAATGAGCAGTTCTTC. This translates into CASRVAGGVNEQFF.

V and J are TRBV19 and TRBJ2-1; the match to TRBD2 covers 10 bases. The germline V gene has CDR1 LNHDA and CDR2 SQIVND (reference sequence). V lost 5 bases and J lost 3; bases outside the gene matches: 7. This CDR3 contains 16 residues. CDR3 DNA: TGTGCCAGTAGTTCCCTCCTAGCGGGAGTCTACAATGAGCAGTTCTTC. Protein product: CASSSLLAGVYNEQFF.

The chain combines TRBV4-1 with TRBJ1-2; D is possibly TRBD1 (6 bases). The germline CDR1 and CDR2 sequences are MGHRA and YSYEKL. V was clipped by 0 bases and J by 9 bases, with 14 bases between them. The CDR3 loop spans 14 amino acids. The CDR3: CASSQEGTGRSYTF. The CDR3 coding sequence is TGCGCCAGCAGCCAAGAGGGTACAGGGCGAAGCTACACCTTC.

V and J are TRBV3-1 (or the pseudogene TRBV3-2) and TRBJ2-5; 7 nucleotides agree with TRBD2. CDR1 is LGHDT and CDR2 is YNNKEL in the germline V gene (reference sequence). The CDR3 spans 18 residues. J lost 0 bases, V lost 0 bases, and 10 bases had no gene match. The CDR3 nucleotides read TGTGCCAGCAGCCAAGATACGATACTAGCGAGTAACCAAGAGACCCAGTACTTC. Its protein is CASSQDTILASNQETQYF.

This chain's CDR3 is CAGRDQANTGELFF. As DNA, the CDR3 is TGTGCCGGCAGGGACCAGGCGAACACCGGGGAGCTGTTTTTT. The V and J genes are TRBV30 and TRBJ2-2, with D possibly called TRBD1 or TRBD2 (5 bases each). Germline CDR1 is GTSNPN and CDR2 is SVGIG (reference sequence). The V gene lost 8 bases and the J gene lost 0 bases, with 13 bases spanning the gap. The CDR3 runs 14 residues.

The rearrangement joins TRBV6-5 to TRBJ1-1; unclear D gene. The CDR3 contains 13 residues. V lost 4 bases and J lost 5, with 11 bases in between. Germline V gene data show CDR1 as MNHEY and CDR2 as SVGAGI. The CDR3, as DNA: TGTGCCAGCAGTTCCACTCGGGGAACTGAAGCTTTCTTT. It translates to CASSSTRGTEAFF.

Concerning this clone itself: At one of its ends the junction is not consistent with the germline gene, which may arise from a read error. The chain joins TRBV9 to TRBJ2-1; no definite D call. CDR3 length: 13 amino acids. Germline V gene sequence: CDR1 SGDLS, CDR2 YYNGEE. CDR3 sequence: CASSTPGYSEQFF. The CDR3 DNA is TGTGCCAGCAGCACCCCCGGTTACAGTGAGCAGTTCTTC.

The chain recombines TRBV19 with TRBJ2-2; D unclear. CDR3 size: 14 residues. Trimming left V 2 bases short and J 1 base short, with 5 bases between. The V gene's germline CDR1 is LNHDA and CDR2 SQIVND (reference sequence). The CDR3 reads CASSIRVNTGELFF. The CDR3 DNA follows: TGTGCCAGTAGTATAAGGGTGAACACCGGGGAGCTGTTTTTT.

This chain joins TRBV2 and TRBJ1-5; tentative D call: TRBD1 (6 bases). CDR3 size: 16 residues. Germline loops: CDR1 SNHLY, CDR2 FYNNEI. V gave up 7 bases and J gave up 7 bases, with 23 bases separating them. CDR3 loop: CASTANLGSGGQPQHF. The DNA of the CDR3 is TGTGCCAGCACCGCTAACCTGGGGTCGGGGGGCCAGCCCCAGCATTTT.

This clone came up a few times. The chain recombines TRBV21-1 with TRBJ2-7. TRBV21-1 is classified as a pseudogene. CDR3 length: 18 residues. The DNA for the CDR3 is TGTGCCAGCAGCAAAGCCGGGAGAAACAGGGTTACTTGCTACGAGCAGTACTTC. Translation gives CASSKAGRNRVTCYEQYF.

J is TRBJ1-1 and V is TRBV12-3 or TRBV12-4; D gene ambiguous. The CDR3 is 11 amino acids. The CDR3 here is CGAFINTEAFF. The CDR3 coding sequence is TGTGGTGCGTTCATAAACACTGAAGCTTTCTTT.

J is TRBJ1-2 and V is TRBV6-1, with D tentatively TRBD1 (5 bases). V was shortened by 3 bases and J by 4 bases, with 9 bases between the two germline ends. The CDR3 extends over 13 amino acids. The V gene's germline CDR1 is MNHNS and CDR2 SASEGT. In nucleotides, the CDR3 is TGTGCCAGCAGTGAGGAGAGGGGCTATGGCTACACCTTC. Protein sequence: CASSEERGYGYTF.

The chain is built from TRBV27 and TRBJ1-1, with TRBD1 as a possible D gene (6 bases). V lost 3 bases to trimming and J lost 5 bases, with 10 bases between them. This CDR3 spans 13 amino acids. CDR1 MNHEY and CDR2 SMNVEV come from the germline V gene (reference sequence). This chain's CDR3 is CASSFYRATEAFF. In nucleotides, the CDR3 is TGTGCCAGCAGTTTCTACAGGGCGACTGAAGCTTTCTTT.

The CDR3 DNA sequence: TGTGCCAGTACCCATTGGGGGACAGGGGGCACTGAAGCTTTCTTT. Translating it yields CASTHWGTGGTEAFF. The chain combines TRBV19 with TRBJ1-1, with TRBD1 identical over 11 bases. Unmatched junction bases numbered 8, after V lost 7 bases and J lost 4 bases. Germline V gene sequence: CDR1 LNHDA, CDR2 SQIVND (reference sequence). The CDR3 has 15 residues.

The V call is TRBV7-9, the J call TRBJ2-5; 8 bases are shared with TRBD1. The trim removed 4 bases at V and 4 bases at J, leaving 5 bases unmatched. The CDR3 covers 14 residues. Germline loops: CDR1 SEHNR, CDR2 FQNEAQ (reference sequence). CDR3 amino acids: CASSSSGTGETQYF. In nucleotides, the CDR3 is TGTGCCAGCAGCTCATCCGGGACAGGAGAGACCCAGTACTTC.

The sample holds one count of this clone. The chain couples TRBV4-2 to TRBJ2-1; D is uncertain. Germline CDR1 LGHNA, CDR2 YNFKEQ. The CDR3 spans 17 residues. Trimming stripped 1 base from V and 0 bases from J, with 13 bases between. The CDR3 DNA is TGTGCCAGCAGCCAAGCGATGGGCACACGCTCCTACAATGAGCAGTTCTTC. Protein product: CASSQAMGTRSYNEQFF.

This chain uses TRBV18 with TRBJ2-7; D might be TRBD1 (5 bases). The germline gives CDR1 KGHSH, CDR2 LQKENI. V gave up 10 bases and J gave up 2 bases, with 15 bases separating them. The CDR3 runs to 13 residues. The CDR3 here is CATTHDRAYEQYF. Written as DNA, the CDR3 is TGTGCCACCACGCATGACAGAGCCTACGAGCAGTACTTC.